The 18 T cell receptor beta chains below all came from one sample that was sequenced in a study of blood T cell repertoires in COVID-19. Here immunoSEQ multiplex PCR was the method, and the copy in TCRdb shows in-frame clones only, minus some. Among around 120,000 clones listed, approximately 87% were seen once. The sequencing sample was made of peripheral blood. The receptors were gathered from a man in his 70s who had recovered from COVID-19.

The chain has TRBV12-3 or TRBV12-4 and TRBJ1-2; D uncertain. V was clipped by 4 bases and J by 8 bases, with 8 bases between them. The CDR3 covers 11 residues. This CDR3 reads CASSWTRGYTF. In DNA, the CDR3 is TGTGCCAGCAGTTGGACTCGGGGCTACACCTTC.

The gene calls are TRBV5-1 and TRBJ1-4, with no clear D. V was pared by 0 bases and J by 7 bases, with 13 bases between. The CDR3 is 15 amino acids. Germline assignment: CDR1 SGHRS and CDR2 YFSETQ. In DNA, the CDR3 is TGCGCCAGCAGCTTGGACAGAGTATTAGGTGAAAAACTGTTTTTT. Translating gives CASSLDRVLGEKLFF. Together with reference TRBV5-1 and TRBJ1-4, the CDR3 gives the full variable domain: KAGVTQTPRYLIKTRGQQVTLSCSPISGHRSVSWYQQTPGQGLQFLFEYFSETQRNKGNFPGRFSGRQFSNSRSEMNVSTLELGDSALYLCASSLDRVLGEKLFFGSGTQLSVL.

The chain couples TRBV6-1 to TRBJ1-2, with D possibly being TRBD1 (5 bases). V was trimmed by 0 bases and J by 4 bases, leaving 15 bases between them. Germline values: CDR1 MNHNS, CDR2 SASEGT. The length of the CDR3 is 16 residues. The CDR3 reads CASSEATGSPIYGYTF. The DNA for the CDR3 is TGTGCCAGCAGTGAAGCTACAGGCAGTCCTATCTATGGCTACACCTTC.

The chain recombines TRBV2 with TRBJ2-7, with TRBD2 as a possible D gene (6 bases). Trimming removed 10 bases at V and 4 bases at J, with 20 bases between. This CDR3 is 14 amino acids long. Per germline, CDR1 SNHLY and CDR2 FYNNEI. CDR3 sequence (DNA): TGTGCCATCATGGTGGGGGGAAAGGGGTACGAGCAGTACTTC. This codes for CAIMVGGKGYEQYF.

The rearrangement joins TRBV7-9 to TRBJ2-7; no clear D gene. V was pared by 2 bases and J by 5 bases, with 7 bases between. Germline loops: CDR1 SEHNR, CDR2 FQNEAQ (reference sequence). This CDR3 spans 12 amino acids. The CDR3 protein is CASSLTRNEQYF. CDR3 coding DNA: TGTGCCAGCAGCTTAACCAGAAACGAGCAGTACTTC.

The V call is TRBV2, the J call TRBJ1-2; D perhaps matches TRBD1 (5 bases). The CDR3 contains 14 residues. Trimming pared 3 bases from V and 4 bases from J, leaving 12 bases between. CDR1 and CDR2 from the germline V gene are SNHLY and FYNNEI. CDR3 DNA sequence: TGTGCCAGCAGTGAGCAGGGAACGATCTATGGCTACACCTTC. The encoded protein is CASSEQGTIYGYTF. The full variable domain, completed using reference TRBV2 and TRBJ1-2, is EPEVTQTPSHQVTQMGQEVILRCVPISNHLYFYWYRQILGQKVEFLVSFYNNEISEKSEIFDDQFSVERPDGSNFTLKIRSTKLEDSAMYFCASSEQGTIYGYTFGSGTRLTVV.

V usage is TRBV6-2 or TRBV6-3 and J usage is TRBJ1-4; TRBD1 might be the D (6 bases). Trimming took off 5 bases at V and 4 bases at J, with 11 bases between the two ends. The germline CDR1 and CDR2 sequences are MNHEY and SVGEGT. This CDR3 comprises 14 residues. The CDR3 reads CASSRQAINEKLFF. CDR3 sequence (DNA): TGTGCCAGCAGTAGACAGGCGATTAATGAAAAACTGTTTTTT.

The V call is TRBV5-1, the J call TRBJ2-2; 10 positions agree with TRBD1. This CDR3 spans 18 amino acids. The V segment lost 4 bases and the J segment 8 bases; nucleotides outside the gene matches: 17. CDR1 and CDR2 (germline): SGHRS, YFSETQ. This chain's CDR3 is CASSPSGTGATSSGELFF. CDR3 in DNA: TGCGCCAGCAGCCCCTCCGGGACAGGGGCCACCTCGTCGGGGGAGCTGTTTTTT.

The V and J genes are TRBV29-1 and TRBJ1-2, with 8 nucleotides matching TRBD1. This CDR3 has 13 residues. Germline V CDR1 and CDR2: SQVTM, ANQGSEA. Trimming cost V 6 bases and J 7 bases; bases outside gene matches: 10. CDR3 amino acids: CSVEIQGVGGYTF. The CDR3 nucleotides are TGCAGCGTCGAAATACAGGGGGTGGGTGGCTACACCTTC.

The chain carries TRBV11-3 and TRBJ2-2, with 9 bases matching TRBD1. The CDR3 length is 19 residues. Losses at the gene ends were 6 bases for V and 7 bases for J; bases not matched to a gene: 21. Germline CDR1 reads SGHNT; CDR2 reads YENEEA. Here the CDR3 DNA reads TGTGCCAGCAGGGGTTGGGAAGTTAACAGGGGGCCCTTGATCGGGGAGCTGTTTTTT. Protein: CASRGWEVNRGPLIGELFF.

The CDR3 coding sequence is TGTGCCAGCAGCGCCTCGACAGATCAGCCCCAGCATTTT. Its translation: CASSASTDQPQHF. The chain carries TRBV7-9 and TRBJ1-5, with D possibly matching TRBD1 (5 bases). The V gene lost 5 bases and the J gene lost 5 bases, with 10 bases spanning the gap. The CDR3 contains 13 residues. The V gene's germline CDR1 is SEHNR and CDR2 FQNEAQ (reference sequence).

CDR3 residues: CATSVGGFATDTQYF. In nucleotides, the CDR3 is TGTGCCACCAGTGTCGGCGGATTTGCCACAGATACGCAGTATTTT. This chain joins TRBV24-1 and TRBJ2-3; D gene ambiguous. The CDR3 totals 15 residues. With 5 bases removed from V and 2 bases from J, the gap between germline ends came to 13 bases. Germline lookup yields CDR1 KGHDR and CDR2 SFDVKD.

The chain joins TRBV5-5 to TRBJ2-3; 7 bases agree with TRBD2. Germline assignment: CDR1 SGHKS and CDR2 YYEKEE (reference sequence). The J segment lost 0 bases and the V segment lost 2 bases, leaving 6 bases of the junction unmatched. The CDR3 runs 16 residues. This chain's CDR3 is CASSLLALSSTDTQYF. The CDR3, as DNA: TGTGCCAGCAGCTTACTAGCGCTATCTAGCACAGATACGCAGTATTTT.

The rearrangement uses TRBV4-3 and TRBJ2-3; TRBD1 matches at 7 bases. V gave up 4 bases and J gave up 4 bases; unmatched junction bases: 5. Germline V lookup: CDR1 LGHNA, CDR2 YSLEER. The CDR3 has 14 amino acids. The CDR3 spells CASSPTGWADTQYF. CDR3 coding DNA: TGCGCCAGCAGCCCGACAGGGTGGGCAGATACGCAGTATTTT.

V gene TRBV7-9 combines with J gene TRBJ2-3; D is possibly TRBD1 (6 bases). The CDR3 runs to 14 residues. Trimming removed 8 bases from V and 5 bases from J, with 17 bases in between. The germline V gene encodes CDR1 SEHNR and CDR2 FQNEAQ (reference sequence). The CDR3 DNA sequence: TGTGCCAGCGTAAATTCCAGGGGCGGAGATACGCAGTATTTT. It specifies CASVNSRGGDTQYF.

The chain couples TRBV28 to TRBJ2-5; TRBD1 matches at 7 bases. CDR1 MDHEN and CDR2 SYDVKM come from the germline V gene. The V and J ends lost 5 bases and 4 bases, in that order; junction bases with no gene match: 10. The CDR3 loop spans 15 amino acids. The CDR3 bases are TGTGCCAGCAGTCAGACAGGGAGTGTTAGAGAGACCCAGTACTTC. Translation: CASSQTGSVRETQYF. The complete variable domain, with remaining parts taken from reference TRBV28 and TRBJ2-5, reads DVKVTQSSRYLVKRTGEKVFLECVQDMDHENMFWYRQDPGLGLRLIYFSYDVKMKEKGDIPEGYSVSREKKERFSLILESASTNQTSMYLCASSQTGSVRETQYFGPGTRLLVL.

The rearrangement uses TRBV2 and TRBJ2-7, with D perhaps matching TRBD2 (5 bases). Germline CDR1 SNHLY, CDR2 FYNNEI. The CDR3 is made up of 15 amino acids. V was pared by 2 bases and J by 0 bases, with 11 bases between. Here the CDR3 DNA reads TGTGCCAGCAGTGAATCCGGGATCCCCTCCTACGAGCAGTACTTC. This encodes CASSESGIPSYEQYF.

The sample holds one count of this clone. The rearrangement links TRBV11-2 to TRBJ2-1; 13 positions match TRBD2. Germline lookup yields CDR1 SGHAT and CDR2 FQNNGV. J gave up 12 bases and V 1 base, and 6 bases lay outside the gene matches. The CDR3 sequence is 15 residues long. DNA for the CDR3: TGTGCCAGCAGCTTAGCGAGACTAGCGGGGGGAGGGCAGTTCTTC. Encoded protein: CASSLARLAGGGQFF. The full variable domain, rest sourced from reference TRBV11-2 and TRBJ2-1, is EAGVAQSPRYKIIEKRQSVAFWCNPISGHATLYWYQQILGQGPKLLIQFQNNGVVDDSQLPKDRFSAERLKGVDSTLKIQPAKLEDSAVYLCASSLARLAGGGQFFGPGTRLTVL.